This T cell receptor beta chain comes out of a study of T cell clones after liver transplantation. About the study: Pre-transplant mixed lymphocyte reactions yielded third-party-reactive TCRbeta sequences as comparators for graft-donor-reactive sequences. Three of the eight recipients were HCV-positive; the rest had non-autoimmune, non-viral transplant indications. Until 12-24 months post-transplant, subjects got standard immunosuppression and no induction.

This clone was counted between two and nine times. The repertoire was sequenced with immunoSEQ multiplex PCR; TCRdb's copy has only in-frame clones and lacks some. The repertoire holds tens of thousands of clones, 80% seen once, with 0.65% to 0.85% in the top ten. Trimming took 2 bases from V and 6 from J; bases not matched to a gene: 2. The length of the CDR3 is 13 residues. Germline V gene sequence: CDR1 MDHEN, CDR2 SYDVKM. This receptor was obtained from a human patient who received a liver transplant. Some T cells may originate from the graft donor. This sample comprised CD4+ T cells from blood, obtained 12 months after liver transplant. The chain carries TRBV28 and TRBJ2-3, with TRBD2 identical over 7 bases. This chain's CDR3 is CASSLAGVDTQYF. CDR3 bases: TGTGCCAGCAGTTTAGCGGGAGTCGATACGCAGTATTTT. The entire variable domain, with the rest obtained from reference TRBV28 and TRBJ2-3, is as follows: DVKVTQSSRYLVKRTGEKVFLECVQDMDHENMFWYRQDPGLGLRLIYFSYDVKMKEKGDIPEGYSVSREKKERFSLILESASTNQTSMYLCASSLAGVDTQYFGPGTRLTVL.